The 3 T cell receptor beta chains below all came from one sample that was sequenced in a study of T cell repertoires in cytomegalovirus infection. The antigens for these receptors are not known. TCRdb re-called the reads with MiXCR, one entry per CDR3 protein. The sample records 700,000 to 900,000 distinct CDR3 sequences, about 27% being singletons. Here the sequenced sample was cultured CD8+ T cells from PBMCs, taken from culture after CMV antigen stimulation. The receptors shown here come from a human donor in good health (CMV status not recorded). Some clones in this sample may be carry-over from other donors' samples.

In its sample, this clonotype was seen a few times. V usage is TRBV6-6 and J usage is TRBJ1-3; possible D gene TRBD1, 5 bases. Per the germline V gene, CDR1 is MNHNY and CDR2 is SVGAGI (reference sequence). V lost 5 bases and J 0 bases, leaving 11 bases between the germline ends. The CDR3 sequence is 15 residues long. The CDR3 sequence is CASSKTAYSGNTIYF. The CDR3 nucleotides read TGTGCCAGCAGTAAGACAGCGTACTCTGGAAACACCATATATTTT.

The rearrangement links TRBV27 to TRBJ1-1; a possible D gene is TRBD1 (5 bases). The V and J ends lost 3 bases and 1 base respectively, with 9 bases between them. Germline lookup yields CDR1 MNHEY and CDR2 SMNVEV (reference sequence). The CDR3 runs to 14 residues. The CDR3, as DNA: TGTGCCAGCAGTTTGTTTACAGGGAACACTGAAGCTTTCTTT. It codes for CASSLFTGNTEAFF.

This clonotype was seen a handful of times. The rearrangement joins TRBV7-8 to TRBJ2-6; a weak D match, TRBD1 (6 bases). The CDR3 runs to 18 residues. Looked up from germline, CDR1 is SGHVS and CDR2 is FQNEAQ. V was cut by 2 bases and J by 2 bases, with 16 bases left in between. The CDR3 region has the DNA TGTGCCAGCAGCTTAAGAAGGCAGGGGAGCGCTGGGGCCAACGTCCTGACTTTC. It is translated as CASSLRRQGSAGANVLTF.